The 8 T cell receptor beta chains in this list originate from one sample, sequenced in a study of cytomegalovirus exposure and HLA in healthy donors. With 60 Vbeta and 13 Jbeta primers, the PCR was carried out. Measured with immunoSEQ multiplex PCR; TCRdb has only the in-frame clones, and not every one. The sample consists of some 120,000 clones, about three quarters of them appearing once. The sample taken for sequencing was PBMCs. The receptor source for this set is a man aged 25 to 40 in good health and CMV-seronegative.

This rearrangement joins TRBV4-2 to TRBJ2-5; no clear D gene. CDR3 length: 15 residues. Germline CDR1 reads LGHNA; CDR2 reads YNFKEQ. V lost 0 bases and J lost 2, with 10 bases in between. CDR3 coding DNA: TGTGCCAGCAGCCAAGAGGCCAGAAATCAAGAGACCCAGTACTTC. Translated, it gives CASSQEARNQETQYF.

The chain uses TRBV10-1 and TRBJ2-1, with D possibly TRBD1 on 6 matching bases. Trimming took off 7 bases at V and 10 bases at J, with 17 bases between the two ends. Germline V CDR1 and CDR2: WNHNN, SYGVQD (reference sequence). The CDR3 has 13 amino acids. In DNA, the CDR3 is TGCGCCAGCATGGCCATAGGGGGATGGGAGCAGTTCTTC. Translating gives CASMAIGGWEQFF.

This chain connects TRBV19 to TRBJ2-7; weak D call: TRBD2 (5 bases). CDR3 length equals 14 residues. The V and J ends lost 7 bases and 3 bases respectively, with 16 bases between them. The germline V gene has CDR1 LNHDA and CDR2 SQIVND (reference sequence). CDR3 residues: CASTPHGLNYEQYF. The CDR3 DNA reads TGTGCCAGTACTCCTCACGGACTGAACTACGAGCAGTACTTC.

Remarks on this clone: The same CDR3 can be traced to other DNA sequences in this sample. The chain has TRBV9 and TRBJ2-1; tentatively, D is TRBD2 (5 bases). The CDR3 contains 11 residues. Germline V lookup: CDR1 SGDLS, CDR2 YYNGEE. V gave up 0 bases and J gave up 10 bases, with 5 bases separating them. As DNA, the CDR3 is TGTGCCAGCAGCGTAGGCGGGGAGCAGTTCTTC. Translating gives CASSVGGEQFF.

The chain has TRBV7-6 and TRBJ2-7; 10 bases are a match to TRBD2. The V segment lost 4 bases and the J segment 2 bases; nucleotides outside the gene matches: 11. The CDR3 sequence is 17 residues long. Germline V gene lookup returns CDR1 SGHVS and CDR2 FNYEAQ. CDR3 sequence reads: CASSSSPGTSVPYEQYF. CDR3 DNA: TGTGCCAGCAGCTCCTCCCCCGGGACTAGCGTTCCCTACGAGCAGTACTTC.

This rearrangement joins TRBV6-1 to TRBJ1-5; 10 bases match TRBD1. Trimming removed 6 bases from V and 4 bases from J; junction bases left unmatched: 6. The germline V gene has CDR1 MNHNS and CDR2 SASEGT. The CDR3 totals 15 residues. CDR3 bases: TGTGCCAGCAGAGAGACAGGGGGCGTAAATCAGCCCCAGCATTTT. Its translation: CASRETGGVNQPQHF.

This clone was seen only a few times. J is TRBJ2-4 and V is TRBV30; weak D call: TRBD2 (5 bases). The CDR3 is 12 amino acids. Per germline, CDR1 GTSNPN and CDR2 SVGIG (reference sequence). Here the CDR3 reads CAAVLAKNIQYF. As DNA, the CDR3 is TGTGCAGCGGTACTAGCCAAAAACATTCAGTACTTC.

The chain is built from TRBV27 and TRBJ2-5; D not certain. The CDR3 has 13 residues. Germline V lookup: CDR1 MNHEY, CDR2 SMNVEV (reference sequence). Trimming removed 3 bases at V and 0 bases at J, with 5 bases between. CDR3 amino acids: CASSFFYQETQYF. The CDR3 coding sequence is TGTGCCAGCAGTTTCTTTTACCAAGAGACCCAGTACTTC.